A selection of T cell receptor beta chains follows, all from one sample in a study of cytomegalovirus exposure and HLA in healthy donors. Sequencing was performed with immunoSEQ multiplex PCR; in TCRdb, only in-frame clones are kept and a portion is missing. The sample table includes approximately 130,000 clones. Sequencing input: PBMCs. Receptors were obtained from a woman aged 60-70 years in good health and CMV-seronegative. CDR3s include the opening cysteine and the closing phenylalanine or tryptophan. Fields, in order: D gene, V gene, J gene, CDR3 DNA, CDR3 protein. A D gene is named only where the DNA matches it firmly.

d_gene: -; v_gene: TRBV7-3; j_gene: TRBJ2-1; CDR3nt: TGTGCCAGCAGCTTAGGGGGCCTCTACAATGAGCAGTTCTTC; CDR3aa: CASSLGGLYNEQFF
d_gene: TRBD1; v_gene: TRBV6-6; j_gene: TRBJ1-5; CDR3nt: TGTGCCAGCAGACCGGACAGGGTTAGGCCCCAGCATTTT; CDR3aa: CASRPDRVRPQHF
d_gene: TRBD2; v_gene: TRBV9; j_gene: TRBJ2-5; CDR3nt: TGTGCCAGCAGCGTAGATAGCGGGAGTGGAGAGACCCAGTACTTC; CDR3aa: CASSVDSGSGETQYF
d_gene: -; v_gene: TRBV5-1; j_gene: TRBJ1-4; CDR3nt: TGCGCCAGCAGCTTCTCTGCGGATCGGTGGGAAAAACTGTTTTTT; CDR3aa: CASSFSADRWEKLFF
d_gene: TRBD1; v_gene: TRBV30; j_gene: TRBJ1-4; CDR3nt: TGTGCCTGGAGTCGACAGGGAGCAACTAATGAAAAACTGTTTTTT; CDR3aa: CAWSRQGATNEKLFF
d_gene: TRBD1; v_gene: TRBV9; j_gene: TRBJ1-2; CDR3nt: TGTGCCAGCAGCCTCCTCGGGACAGGATACTATGGCTACACCTTC; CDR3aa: CASSLLGTGYYGYTF
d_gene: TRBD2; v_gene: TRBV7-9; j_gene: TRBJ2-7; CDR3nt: TGTGCCAGCAGCCCGCGGGGGGGAGGGGAGCAGTACTTC; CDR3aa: CASSPRGGGEQYF
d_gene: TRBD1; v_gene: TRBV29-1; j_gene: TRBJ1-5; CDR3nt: TGCAGCGTGGTGACAGGGGGCGATCAGCCCCAGCATTTT; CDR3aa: CSVVTGGDQPQHF
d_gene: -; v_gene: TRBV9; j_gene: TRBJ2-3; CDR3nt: TGTGCCAGCAGCCCATTTCCAGATACGCAGTATTTT; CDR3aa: CASSPFPDTQYF
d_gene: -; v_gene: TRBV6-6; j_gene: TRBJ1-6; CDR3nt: TGTGCCAGCAGAACGGGGATCTCATGGTCACCCCTCCACTTT; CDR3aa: CASRTGISWSPLHF
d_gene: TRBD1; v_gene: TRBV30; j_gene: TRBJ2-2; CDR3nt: TGTGCCTGGCGCCCGACAGGGGGCACCGGGGAGCTGTTTTTT; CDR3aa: CAWRPTGGTGELFF
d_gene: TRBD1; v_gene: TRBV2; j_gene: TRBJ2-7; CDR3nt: TGTGCCAGCAGTACAGGACAGGGCTACGAGCAGTACTTC; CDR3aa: CASSTGQGYEQYF
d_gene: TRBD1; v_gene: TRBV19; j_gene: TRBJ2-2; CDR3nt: TGTGCCAGTCGGCCCCTGGACAGGGGGGCCGGGGAGCTGTTTTTT; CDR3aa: CASRPLDRGAGELFF
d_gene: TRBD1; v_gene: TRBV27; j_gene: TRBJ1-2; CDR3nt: TGTGCCAGCAGTTGGCTCGTCGGACAGGGGACCCCCCTCTATGGCTACACCTTC; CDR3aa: CASSWLVGQGTPLYGYTF
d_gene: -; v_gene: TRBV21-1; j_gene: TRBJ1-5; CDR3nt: TGTGCCAGCAGCACGGGAGATTTGGGACAGGGGTCCAATTATCAGCCCCAGCATTTT; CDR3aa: CASSTGDLGQGSNYQPQHF
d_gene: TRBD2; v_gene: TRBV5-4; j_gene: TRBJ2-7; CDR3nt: TGTGCCAGCAGCTTGGCCATGTCTAGCGGAATAAAGCAGCAGTACTTC; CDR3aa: CASSLAMSSGIKQQYF
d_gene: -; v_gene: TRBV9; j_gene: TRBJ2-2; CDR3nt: TGTGCCAGCAGCGTAGTCGGAGGAGCTGGGGAGCTGTTTTTT; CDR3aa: CASSVVGGAGELFF
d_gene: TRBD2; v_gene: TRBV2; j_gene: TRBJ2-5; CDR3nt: TGTGCCAGCAGTCCACCGGGACTAGAAGAGACCCAGTACTTC; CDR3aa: CASSPPGLEETQYF
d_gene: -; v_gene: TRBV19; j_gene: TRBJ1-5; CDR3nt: TGTGCCAGTAGTATAGGAGCACTTCGCGGCCAGCCCCAGCATTTT; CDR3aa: CASSIGALRGQPQHF
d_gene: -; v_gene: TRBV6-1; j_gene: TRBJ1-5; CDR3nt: TGTGCCAGCAGTCAGGAACAGCCCCAGCATTTT; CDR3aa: CASSQEQPQHF
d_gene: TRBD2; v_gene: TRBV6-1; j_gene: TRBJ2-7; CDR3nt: TGTGCCAGCAGTGAAGGACTAGCGGGGATGACCTACGAGCAGTACTTC; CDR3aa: CASSEGLAGMTYEQYF
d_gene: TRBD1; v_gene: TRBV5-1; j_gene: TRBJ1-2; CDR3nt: TGCGCCAGCAGCCGTTTCGGGACAGGGGACACCGTCCCGGGCTACACCTTC; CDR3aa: CASSRFGTGDTVPGYTF
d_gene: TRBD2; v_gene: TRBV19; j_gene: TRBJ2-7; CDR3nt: TGTGCCAGTAACGCGGGAGGGCCGTTAGGCGAGCAGTACTTC; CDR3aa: CASNAGGPLGEQYF
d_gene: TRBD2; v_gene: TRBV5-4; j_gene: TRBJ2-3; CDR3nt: TGTGCCAGCAGCTTCGTACTAGCGTTTAGCACAGATACGCAGTATTTT; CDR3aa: CASSFVLAFSTDTQYF
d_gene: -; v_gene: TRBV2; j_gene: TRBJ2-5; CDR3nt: TGTGCCAGCAGTGAACGTAAGGGGTCAGAGACCCAGTACTTC; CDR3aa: CASSERKGSETQYF
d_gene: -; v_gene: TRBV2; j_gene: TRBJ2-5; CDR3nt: TGTGCCAGCAGTCTCTTACAAGAGACCCAGTACTTC; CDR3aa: CASSLLQETQYF
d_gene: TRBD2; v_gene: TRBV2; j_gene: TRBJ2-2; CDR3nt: TGTGCCAGCGCGCTAGCGGGAGGTTCGGGCGGGGAGCTGTTTTTT; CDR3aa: CASALAGGSGGELFF
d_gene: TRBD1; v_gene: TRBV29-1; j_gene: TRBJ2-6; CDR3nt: TGCAGCGTGAGGACAGGGAGCTCTGGGGCCAACGTCCTGACTTTC; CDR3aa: CSVRTGSSGANVLTF
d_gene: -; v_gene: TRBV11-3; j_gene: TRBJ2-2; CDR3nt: TGTGCCAGCAGCTCAGGGCTATCATCCGGGGAGCTGTTTTTT; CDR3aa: CASSSGLSSGELFF
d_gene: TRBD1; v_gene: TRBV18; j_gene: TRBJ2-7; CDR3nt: TGTGCCAGCTCCCCGGGACAGGTCCCCTACGAGCAGTACTTC; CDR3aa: CASSPGQVPYEQYF
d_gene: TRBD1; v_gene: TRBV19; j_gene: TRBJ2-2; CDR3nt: TGTGCCAGTAGTATACGGGGACAGGGAGATTCCTCCGGGGAGCTGTTTTTT; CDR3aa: CASSIRGQGDSSGELFF
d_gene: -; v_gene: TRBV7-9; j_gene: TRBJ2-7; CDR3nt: TGTGCCAGCAGCTCGCCCCTCCGGACGGGATCCTACGAGCAGTACTTC; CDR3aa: CASSSPLRTGSYEQYF
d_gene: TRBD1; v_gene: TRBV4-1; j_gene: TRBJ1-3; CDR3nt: TGCGCCAGCAGCCAAGAGAGGGGCTTCCATCCGTACAGGGGGATTTGGAACACCATATATTTT; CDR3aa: CASSQERGFHPYRGIWNTIYF
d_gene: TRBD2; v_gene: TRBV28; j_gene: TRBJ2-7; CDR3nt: TGTGCCAGCAGTCTACGGACTAGCGGGTCTTACGAGCAGTACTTC; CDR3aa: CASSLRTSGSYEQYF
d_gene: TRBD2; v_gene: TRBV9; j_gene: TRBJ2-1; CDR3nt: TGTGCCAGCAGCGTAGCTATCAGCGGGAGGCCGTACTCCTACAATGAGCAGTTCTTC; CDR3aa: CASSVAISGRPYSYNEQFF
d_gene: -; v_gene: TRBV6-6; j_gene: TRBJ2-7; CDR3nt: TGTGCCAGCAGACCAAACCCGGGACGGGGGTCCTACGAGCAGTACTTC; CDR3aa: CASRPNPGRGSYEQYF
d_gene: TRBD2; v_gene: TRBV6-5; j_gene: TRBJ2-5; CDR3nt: TGTGCCAGCAGCCCCCATGGGGGGGAAGAGACCCAGTACTTC; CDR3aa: CASSPHGGEETQYF
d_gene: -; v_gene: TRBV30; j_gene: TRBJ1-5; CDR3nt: TGTGCCTGGAGCCCCGGGACACTTCTTTATAGCAATCAGCCCCAGCATTTT; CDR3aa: CAWSPGTLLYSNQPQHF
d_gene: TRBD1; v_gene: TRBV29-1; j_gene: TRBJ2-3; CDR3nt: TGCAGCGAGGGGCAGGGGGCCATAGATACGCAGTATTTT; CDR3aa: CSEGQGAIDTQYF
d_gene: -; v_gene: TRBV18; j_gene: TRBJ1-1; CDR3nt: TGTGCCAGCTCACTATCCGCTGAGTTTGAAGCTTTCTTT; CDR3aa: CASSLSAEFEAFF
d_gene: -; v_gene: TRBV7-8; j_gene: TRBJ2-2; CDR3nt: TGTGCCAGCAGTCAGGGCCCGAACACCGGGGAGCTGTTTTTT; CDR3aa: CASSQGPNTGELFF
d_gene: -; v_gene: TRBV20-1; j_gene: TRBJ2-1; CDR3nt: TGCAGTGCTAGGAGGGACAATGAGCAGTTCTTC; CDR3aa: CSARRDNEQFF
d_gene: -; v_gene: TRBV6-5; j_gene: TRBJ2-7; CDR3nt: TGTGCCAGCAGTTACGGAGGGGGCCCCTACGAGCAGTACTTC; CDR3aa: CASSYGGGPYEQYF
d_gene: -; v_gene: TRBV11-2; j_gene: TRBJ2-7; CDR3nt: TGTGCCAGCAGCTTAGGATCATCGACTAACGGATTACGGGAGCAGTACTTC; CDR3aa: CASSLGSSTNGLREQYF
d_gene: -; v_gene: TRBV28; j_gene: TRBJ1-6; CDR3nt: TGTGCCAGCAGTTTATCGGTGGTGGGCAGCTCCTATAATTCACCCCTCCACTTT; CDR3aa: CASSLSVVGSSYNSPLHF
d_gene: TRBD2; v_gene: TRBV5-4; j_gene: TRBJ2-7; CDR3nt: TGTGCCAGCAGTTATAGACTAGCGGGGGGTTCTATCTACGAGCAGTACTTC; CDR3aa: CASSYRLAGGSIYEQYF
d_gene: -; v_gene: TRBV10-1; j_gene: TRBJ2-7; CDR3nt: TGCGCCAGCAGTAGGACAGCCTCACCCTACGAGCAGTACTTC; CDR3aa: CASSRTASPYEQYF
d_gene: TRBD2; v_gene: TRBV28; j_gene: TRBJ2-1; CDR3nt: TGTGCCAGCAGTTCGGCTAGCGGGATATGGAATGAGCAGTTCTTC; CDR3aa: CASSSASGIWNEQFF
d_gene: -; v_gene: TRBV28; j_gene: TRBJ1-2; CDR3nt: TGTGCCAGCAGCCGCGCGACGGGGGGCTACACCTTC; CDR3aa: CASSRATGGYTF
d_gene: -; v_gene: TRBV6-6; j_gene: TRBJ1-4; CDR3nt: TGTGCCAGCAGTTACAAGTTCGATCAGGATGAAAAACTGTTTTTT; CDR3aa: CASSYKFDQDEKLFF
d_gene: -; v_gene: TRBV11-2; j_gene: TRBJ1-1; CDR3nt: TGTGCCAGCAGCTTTCGGACAGTCATGAACACTGAAGCTTTCTTT; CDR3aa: CASSFRTVMNTEAFF